This T cell receptor beta chain was identified during a study of blood T cells in healthy people across ages. The sample holds a few counts of this clonotype. V gave up 2 bases and J gave up 0 bases; unmatched junction bases: 3. Per the germline V gene, CDR1 is DFQATT and CDR2 is SNEGSKA (reference sequence). This CDR3 comprises 15 residues. Combining a sample-barcoded 5' primer with a J-beta primer mix, a second PCR ran for roughly 6 to 11 cycles. One entry per CDR3 protein, called by TCRdb with MiXCR from the 5' RACE reads. The sample contains 1.5 million to 2 million distinct CDR3 sequences, 40% to 55% of which appear only once.

The clonotype originates from a woman aged 35 to 49 in good health. The sequencing sample was made of blood. V and J are TRBV20-1 and TRBJ2-3; 9 nucleotides agree with TRBD2. The CDR3 DNA reads as TGCAGTGCTAGAAGAGGACTAGCGAGCACAGATACGCAGTATTTT. It encodes CSARRGLASTDTQYF.